This passage covers 31 T cell receptor beta chains from one sample sequenced in a study of T cell responses to AZD1222 COVID-19 vaccine. Here immunoSEQ multiplex PCR was the method, and the copy in TCRdb shows in-frame clones only, minus some. The data contain 120,000 or so clones, roughly 90% of them singletons. The sample consisted of peripheral blood, taken on day 0 of AZD1222 vaccination. The receptors come from an adult in good health.

The rearrangement links TRBV11-2 to TRBJ2-5; D is ambiguous. Trimming stripped 2 bases from V and 5 bases from J, with 18 bases between. The length of the CDR3 is 16 residues. The germline CDR1 and CDR2 sequences are SGHAT and FQNNGV. The CDR3 DNA follows: TGTGCCAGCAGCTTATCCCCTCCAGCTACACCGGAGACCCAGTACTTC. This translates into CASSLSPPATPETQYF. Supplemented by reference TRBV11-2 and TRBJ2-5, the full variable domain reads EAGVAQSPRYKIIEKRQSVAFWCNPISGHATLYWYQQILGQGPKLLIQFQNNGVVDDSQLPKDRFSAERLKGVDSTLKIQPAKLEDSAVYLCASSLSPPATPETQYFGPGTRLLVL.

V gene TRBV6-6 combines with J gene TRBJ2-7; 10 nucleotides line up with TRBD1. The CDR3 has 13 amino acids. J gave up 4 bases and V 8 bases, and 5 bases lay outside the gene matches. Germline CDR1 and CDR2: MNHNY and SVGAGI (reference sequence). The CDR3 DNA is TGTGCCAGCGGACAGGGGGTTAATTACGAGCAGTACTTC. It is translated as CASGQGVNYEQYF.

The chain is built from TRBV2 and TRBJ2-5, with D possibly being TRBD1 or TRBD2 (5 bases each). Germline CDR1 reads SNHLY; CDR2 reads FYNNEI. The CDR3 runs 12 residues. V gave up 2 bases and J gave up 5 bases, with 6 bases separating them. The CDR3 here is CASSERDETQYF. The CDR3 coding sequence is TGTGCCAGCAGTGAAAGGGACGAGACCCAGTACTTC.

This sequence joins TRBV9 and TRBJ2-7; TRBD2 is a possible D gene (6 bases). Germline V lookup: CDR1 SGDLS, CDR2 YYNGEE. The CDR3 has 14 residues. With 3 bases removed from V and 3 bases from J, the gap between germline ends came to 13 bases. The CDR3 loop reads CASSAHGSVYEQYF. DNA for the CDR3: TGTGCCAGCAGCGCCCACGGGAGTGTCTACGAGCAGTACTTC.

On this clone itself: Other nucleotide sequences in the sample specify the same CDR3. The chain couples TRBV5-1 to TRBJ1-1; D unresolved. The CDR3 extends over 14 amino acids. Germline-derived CDR1 and CDR2 are SGHRS and YFSETQ. V was cut by 0 bases and J by 1 base, with 7 bases left in between. CDR3 DNA: TGCGCCAGCAGCTTGGGTTCGTCGAACACTGAAGCTTTCTTT. It translates to CASSLGSSNTEAFF. Full variable domain (rest looked up from reference TRBV5-1 and TRBJ1-1): KAGVTQTPRYLIKTRGQQVTLSCSPISGHRSVSWYQQTPGQGLQFLFEYFSETQRNKGNFPGRFSGRQFSNSRSEMNVSTLELGDSALYLCASSLGSSNTEAFFGQGTRLTVV.

The J gene is TRBJ2-7, the V gene TRBV11-2; unclear D gene. The V gene's germline CDR1 is SGHAT and CDR2 FQNNGV. This CDR3 contains 15 residues. V lost 2 bases and J 4 bases, leaving 15 bases between the germline ends. Here the CDR3 reads CASSLLESFPYEQYF. CDR3 nucleotide sequence: TGTGCCAGCAGCTTACTTGAGAGTTTCCCTTACGAGCAGTACTTC.

The chain combines TRBV5-6 with TRBJ1-6, with TRBD1 matching 10 bases. V gave up 4 bases and J gave up 7 bases; unmatched junction bases: 11. This CDR3 comprises 17 residues. Germline V gene data show CDR1 as SGHDT and CDR2 as YYEEEE. In nucleotides, the CDR3 is TGTGCCAGCAGCCGGTTGACAGGGGGCCTCTCCAATTCACCCCTCCACTTT. Its translation is CASSRLTGGLSNSPLHF.

The chain has TRBV27 and TRBJ2-7, with 11 bases matching TRBD2. The CDR3 is 15 amino acids. Germline CDR1 reads MNHEY; CDR2 reads SMNVEV (reference sequence). J was trimmed by 0 bases and V by 4 bases; bases with no gene match: 2. The CDR3 nucleotides are TGTGCCAGCAGTTGGCTAGCGGGAGGCTCCTACGAGCAGTACTTC. This gives the protein CASSWLAGGSYEQYF.

This clone was seen once. The V gene is TRBV9, the J gene TRBJ2-7; the match to TRBD1 covers 10 bases. This CDR3 is built from 14 residues. V shed 1 base, J shed 6 bases, and the junction held 4 bases outside the gene matches. CDR1 SGDLS and CDR2 YYNGEE come from the germline V gene. The CDR3, as DNA: TGTGCCAGCAGCGTACGACAGGGGGCGGGCGAGCAGTACTTC. Its translation is CASSVRQGAGEQYF.

The chain carries TRBV1 and TRBJ1-5; the table assigns TRBD1, which was not confirmed against the DNA. TRBV1 is described as a pseudogene. CDR3 length: 18 residues. CDR3 sequence: CTSSQDPVAGVRNQPQHF. CDR3 nucleotide sequence: TGCACCAGCAGCCAAGATCCGGTGGCAGGGGTTCGCAATCAGCCCCAGCATTTT.

This chain joins TRBV7-2 and TRBJ2-1; D may be TRBD2 (6 bases). V lost 5 bases to trimming and J lost 10 bases, with 15 bases between them. Germline CDR1 reads SGHTA; CDR2 reads FQGNSA. The CDR3 spans 13 residues. CDR3 nucleotide sequence: TGTGCCAGCAGCCGAACACTAGCTCACGAGCAGTTCTTC. Translation gives CASSRTLAHEQFF.

This sequence joins TRBV6-6 and TRBJ1-1; D not resolved. The CDR3 runs 15 residues. Trimming left V 2 bases short and J 0 bases short, with 10 bases between. From germline, CDR1 is MNHNY and CDR2 SVGAGI (reference sequence). CDR3 sequence (DNA): TGTGCCAGCAGTTACAGTCCGGGGTTGAACACTGAAGCTTTCTTT. It translates to CASSYSPGLNTEAFF.

V and J are TRBV20-1 and TRBJ1-2; a possible D gene is TRBD1 (5 bases). Germline CDR1 is DFQATT and CDR2 is SNEGSKA (reference sequence). This CDR3 is 14 amino acids long. V was pared by 3 bases and J by 8 bases, with 19 bases between. The CDR3 here is CSASGGVESLGYTF. The CDR3 DNA sequence: TGCAGTGCTAGTGGGGGTGTTGAGAGTTTGGGCTACACCTTC.

The CDR3 reads CASSLRDSEAFF. The DNA for the CDR3 is TGTGCCAGCAGCTTAAGGGACTCCGAAGCTTTCTTT. The rearrangement links TRBV7-9 to TRBJ1-1; tentatively, D is TRBD1 (5 bases). This CDR3 has 12 amino acids. Germline assignment: CDR1 SEHNR and CDR2 FQNEAQ (reference sequence). The V end was cut by 2 bases, the J end by 8 bases, with 9 bases between.

This chain uses TRBV5-1 with TRBJ2-7, with D perhaps TRBD1 (5 bases). CDR1 is SGHRS, CDR2 YFSETQ, per germline. The V gene lost 1 base and the J gene lost 6 bases, with 11 bases spanning the gap. The CDR3 loop spans 13 amino acids. This CDR3 is CASSLSGFGEQYF. In DNA, the CDR3 is TGCGCCAGCAGCTTGTCAGGGTTCGGCGAGCAGTACTTC. Together with reference TRBV5-1 and TRBJ2-7, the CDR3 gives the full variable domain: KAGVTQTPRYLIKTRGQQVTLSCSPISGHRSVSWYQQTPGQGLQFLFEYFSETQRNKGNFPGRFSGRQFSNSRSEMNVSTLELGDSALYLCASSLSGFGEQYFGPGTRLTVT.

This CDR3 reads CASSLARGRETQYF. Here the CDR3 DNA reads TGCGCCAGCAGCTTGGCCAGGGGGCGAGAGACCCAGTACTTC. This sequence joins TRBV5-1 and TRBJ2-5, with 8 bases aligning to TRBD1. Per germline, CDR1 SGHRS and CDR2 YFSETQ. This CDR3 spans 14 amino acids. V lost 0 bases and J lost 4; bases outside the gene matches: 2.

The rearrangement joins TRBV7-6 to TRBJ2-1; 7 nucleotides agree with TRBD2. Trimming removed 3 bases from V and 2 bases from J; junction bases left unmatched: 4. This CDR3 is built from 15 residues. Germline lookup yields CDR1 SGHVS and CDR2 FNYEAQ. The CDR3 loop reads CASSLAGVPYNEQFF. The CDR3 DNA follows: TGTGCCAGCAGCTTGGCGGGAGTCCCCTACAATGAGCAGTTCTTC.

The rearrangement uses TRBV5-4 and TRBJ1-4; D is unresolved. The germline CDR1 and CDR2 sequences are SGHNT and YYREEE (reference sequence). The CDR3 runs 14 residues. Trimming shortened V by 5 bases and J by 6 bases, and 14 bases separated the two germline ends. CDR3 sequence reads: CASRPDLRDEKLFF. DNA for the CDR3: TGTGCCAGCAGACCTGACCTAAGGGATGAAAAACTGTTTTTT. The whole variable domain, filled in from reference TRBV5-4 and TRBJ1-4, reads ETGVTQSPTHLIKTRGQQVTLRCSSQSGHNTVSWYQQALGQGPQFIFQYYREEENGRGNFPPRFSGLQFPNYSSELNVNALELDDSALYLCASRPDLRDEKLFFGSGTQLSVL.

The rearrangement links TRBV19 to TRBJ1-4; D gene uncertain. Germline V gene lookup returns CDR1 LNHDA and CDR2 SQIVND (reference sequence). CDR3 size: 13 residues. The V end was cut by 4 bases, the J end by 8 bases, with 11 bases between. The CDR3: CASSKRRKEKLFF. The CDR3 DNA reads as TGTGCCAGTAGTAAGAGACGAAAAGAAAAACTGTTTTTT. The entire variable domain, with the rest obtained from reference TRBV19 and TRBJ1-4, is as follows: DGGITQSPKYLFRKEGQNVTLSCEQNLNHDAMYWYRQDPGQGLRLIYYSQIVNDFQKGDIAEGYSVSREKKESFPLTVTSAQKNPTAFYLCASSKRRKEKLFFGSGTQLSVL.

The CDR3 sequence is CASFDRENEKLFF. As DNA, the CDR3 is TGTGCCTCCTTTGACAGGGAGAATGAAAAACTGTTTTTT. The V gene is TRBV6-5, the J gene TRBJ1-4; 7 positions agree with TRBD1. The junction had 8 bases not matched to a gene; V was cut back by 11 bases and J by 5 bases. This CDR3 contains 13 residues. The germline gives CDR1 MNHEY, CDR2 SVGAGI.

The rearrangement links TRBV4-2 to TRBJ1-1; D is ambiguous. This CDR3 is 12 amino acids long. Deletions cut 6 bases from V and 7 bases from J, with 12 bases between. Germline V lookup: CDR1 LGHNA, CDR2 YNFKEQ. The CDR3 here is CASSPRKGEAFF. CDR3 sequence (DNA): TGTGCCAGCAGTCCTCGGAAAGGTGAAGCTTTCTTT.

This chain uses TRBV4-1 with TRBJ2-7; 7 bases map to TRBD1. J gave up 0 bases and V 3 bases, and 5 bases lay outside the gene matches. Germline values: CDR1 MGHRA, CDR2 YSYEKL. The CDR3 is made up of 15 amino acids. The CDR3 loop is CASSHLTGLSYEQYF. CDR3 DNA sequence: TGCGCCAGCAGCCACCTGACAGGGCTCTCCTACGAGCAGTACTTC.

The chain joins TRBV6-6 to TRBJ2-1, with 8 bases aligning to TRBD2. The CDR3 sequence is 15 residues long. Trimming took 5 bases from V and 7 from J; bases not matched to a gene: 10. Germline CDR1 reads MNHNY; CDR2 reads SVGAGI (reference sequence). CDR3 sequence (DNA): TGTGCCAGCAGTCACGGGACTAGAGGGAGGAATGAGCAGTTCTTC. Amino acid sequence: CASSHGTRGRNEQFF.

The gene calls are TRBV7-8 and TRBJ1-3, with D perhaps matching TRBD1 (6 bases). Trimming cost V 5 bases and J 8 bases, with 10 bases left between them. CDR1 and CDR2 from the germline V gene are SGHVS and FQNEAQ. The CDR3 has 12 residues. The CDR3 is CASSPRGHTIYF. CDR3 nucleotide sequence: TGTGCCAGCAGCCCTCGGGGGCACACCATATATTTT.

The gene calls are TRBV18 and TRBJ1-3; maybe TRBD1 (5 bases). The CDR3 sequence is 18 residues long. The ends were cut back, 2 bases at V and 0 bases at J, with 17 bases in the middle. Per germline, CDR1 KGHSH and CDR2 LQKENI. In DNA form, the CDR3 reads TGTGCCAGCTCACCAATCGACAGCGGAGGTCGCTCTGGAAACACCATATATTTT. Its translation: CASSPIDSGGRSGNTIYF.

The V call is TRBV30, the J call TRBJ1-4; D gene ambiguous. The germline V gene encodes CDR1 GTSNPN and CDR2 SVGIG (reference sequence). CDR3 length equals 11 residues. V was pared by 2 bases and J by 8 bases, with 6 bases between. The CDR3 sequence: CAWSRAEKLFF. The CDR3 DNA reads as TGTGCCTGGAGTCGGGCAGAAAAACTGTTTTTT.

This clone was detected once. The gene calls are TRBV6-2 or TRBV6-3 and TRBJ1-1; D remains unclear. The CDR3 spans 13 residues. Per the germline V gene, CDR1 is MNHEY and CDR2 is SVGEGT. Trimming pared 3 bases from V and 4 bases from J, leaving 9 bases between. The chain's CDR3 is CASSYLAGTEAFF. In nucleotides, the CDR3 is TGTGCCAGCAGTTATTTAGCTGGCACTGAAGCTTTCTTT.

The chain has TRBV29-1 and TRBJ2-6; 8 positions agree with TRBD1. Germline loops: CDR1 SQVTM, CDR2 ANQGSEA. The CDR3 is 15 residues long. J gave up 2 bases and V 4 bases, and 4 bases lay outside the gene matches. CDR3 residues: CSVGPTGAGANVLTF. The CDR3 DNA reads TGCAGCGTTGGTCCGACAGGGGCTGGGGCCAACGTCCTGACTTTC.

The chain combines TRBV7-8 with TRBJ2-2; a weak D match, TRBD1 (6 bases). CDR1 and CDR2 from the germline V gene are SGHVS and FQNEAQ. This CDR3 region has 15 residues. V was cut by 5 bases and J by 5 bases, with 15 bases left in between. CDR3 nucleotides: TGTGCCAGCAGCCCTACCTCCAGGGGTACCGGGGAGCTGTTTTTT. This encodes CASSPTSRGTGELFF.

The chain uses TRBV11-2 and TRBJ2-7; the D gene is possibly TRBD2 (7 bases). Germline CDR1 and CDR2: SGHAT and FQNNGV. V lost 5 bases to trimming and J lost 2 bases, with 19 bases between them. CDR3 length: 16 residues. This chain's CDR3 is CASSEGRGRGAYEQYF. The DNA of the CDR3 is TGTGCCAGCAGCGAAGGGCGGGGGCGAGGGGCCTACGAGCAGTACTTC.

The chain joins TRBV3-1 (or the pseudogene TRBV3-2) to TRBJ2-3; D is unclear. The V end was cut by 0 bases, the J end by 1 base, with 11 bases between. CDR3 length: 16 amino acids. Germline CDR1 and CDR2: LGHDT and YNNKEL (reference sequence). The CDR3 sequence is CASSQDGLVGTDTQYF. The CDR3, as DNA: TGTGCCAGCAGCCAAGATGGTCTAGTAGGCACAGATACGCAGTATTTT.